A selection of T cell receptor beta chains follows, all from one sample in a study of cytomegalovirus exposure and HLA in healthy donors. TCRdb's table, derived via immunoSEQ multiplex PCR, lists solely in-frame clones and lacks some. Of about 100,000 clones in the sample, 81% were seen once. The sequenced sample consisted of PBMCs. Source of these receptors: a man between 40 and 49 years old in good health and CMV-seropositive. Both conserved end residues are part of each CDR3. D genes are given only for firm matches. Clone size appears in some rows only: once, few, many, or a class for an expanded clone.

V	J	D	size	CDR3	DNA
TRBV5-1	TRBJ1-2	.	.	CASSLGQASNYGYTF	TGCGCCAGCAGCTTGGGGCAGGCCAGTAACTATGGCTACACCTTC
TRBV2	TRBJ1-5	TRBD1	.	CASSWDRVNLSNQPQHF	TGTGCCAGCTCCTGGGACAGGGTGAATTTGAGCAATCAGCCCCAGCATTTT
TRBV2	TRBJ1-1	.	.	CASSFDRSRAFF	TGTGCCAGCAGTTTTGACAGGTCGAGGGCTTTCTTT
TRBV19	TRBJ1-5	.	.	CASSIDDRQPLGQPQHF	TGTGCCAGTAGTATTGACGACAGACAACCATTGGGACAGCCCCAGCATTTT
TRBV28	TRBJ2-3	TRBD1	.	CASNGQGGTDTQYF	TGTGCCAGCAACGGACAGGGTGGCACAGATACGCAGTATTTT
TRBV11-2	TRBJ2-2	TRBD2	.	CASSSGGNTGELFF	TGTGCCAGCAGTTCGGGGGGGAACACCGGGGAGCTGTTTTTT
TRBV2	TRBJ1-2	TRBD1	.	CASSERDRVEGYTF	TGTGCCAGCAGTGAACGGGACAGGGTTGAAGGCTACACCTTC
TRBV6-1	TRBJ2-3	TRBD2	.	CATLPAGGPDTQYF	TGTGCCACCCTACCGGCGGGGGGTCCAGATACGCAGTATTTT
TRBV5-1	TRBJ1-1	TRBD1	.	CASSSQGGHTEAFF	TGCGCCAGCAGCAGCCAGGGGGGTCACACTGAAGCTTTCTTT
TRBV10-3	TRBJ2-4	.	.	CAISEERVAKNSQYF	TGTGCCATCAGTGAGGAGCGGGTGGCCAAAAACAGTCAGTACTTC
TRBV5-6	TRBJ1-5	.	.	CASSLGGHGNQPQHF	TGTGCCAGCAGCTTAGGAGGGCATGGCAATCAGCCCCAGCATTTT
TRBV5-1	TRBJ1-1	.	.	CASRRGTEAFF	TGCGCCAGCAGGAGGGGGACTGAAGCTTTCTTT
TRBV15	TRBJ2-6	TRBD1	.	CATSRGTVPSGANVLTF	TGTGCCACCAGCAGGGGGACAGTACCCTCTGGGGCCAACGTCCTGACTTTC
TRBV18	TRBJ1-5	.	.	CASSQTGPTGQPQHF	TGTGCCAGCTCACAAACAGGACCTACGGGTCAGCCCCAGCATTTT
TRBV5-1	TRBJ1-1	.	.	CASSVDRDTEAFF	TGCGCCAGCAGCGTCGACAGAGACACTGAAGCTTTCTTT
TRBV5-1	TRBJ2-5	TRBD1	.	CASSLSGRTGTGSSETQYF	TGCGCCAGCAGCTTGTCGGGCCGAACCGGGACAGGGAGTTCAGAGACCCAGTACTTC
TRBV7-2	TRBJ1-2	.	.	CASSFNGEGGYTF	TGTGCCAGCAGCTTCAACGGGGAGGGGGGCTACACCTTC
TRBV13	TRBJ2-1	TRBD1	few	CASSGAGQAFYNEQFF	TGTGCCAGCAGCGGAGCCGGACAGGCCTTCTACAATGAGCAGTTCTTC
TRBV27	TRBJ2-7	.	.	CASSSDRNPYEQYF	TGTGCCAGCAGCTCCGACAGGAACCCCTACGAGCAGTACTTC
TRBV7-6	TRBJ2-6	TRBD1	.	CASSWGRDSSSGANVLTF	TGTGCCAGCAGCTGGGGCCGGGACAGTTCCTCTGGGGCCAACGTCCTGACTTTC
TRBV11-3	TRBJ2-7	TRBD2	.	CASSAGTSDTYEQYF	TGTGCCAGCAGCGCCGGGACTAGCGACACCTACGAGCAGTACTTC
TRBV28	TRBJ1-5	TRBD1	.	CASADRALSAQHF	TGTGCCAGCGCAGACAGGGCCTTATCGGCCCAGCATTTT
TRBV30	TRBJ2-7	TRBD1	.	CAWSVGTGREQYF	TGTGCCTGGAGTGTCGGGACAGGGAGAGAGCAGTACTTC
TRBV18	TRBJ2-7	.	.	CASGQQDYEQYF	TGTGCCAGCGGGCAACAGGACTACGAGCAGTACTTC
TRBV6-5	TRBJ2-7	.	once	CASSHLDFPYEQYF	TGTGCCAGCAGTCATCTGGACTTTCCTTACGAGCAGTACTTC
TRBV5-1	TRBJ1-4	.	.	CASSPGRGNNEKLFF	TGCGCCAGCAGTCCTGGACGGGGAAATAATGAAAAACTGTTTTTT
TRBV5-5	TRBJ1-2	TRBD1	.	CASSLGTGNYGYTF	TGTGCCAGCAGCTTGGGGACAGGCAACTATGGCTACACCTTC
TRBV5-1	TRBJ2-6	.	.	CASSIVSGANGLTF	TGCGCCAGCAGCATAGTCTCTGGGGCCAACGGCCTGACTTTC
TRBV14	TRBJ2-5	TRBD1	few	CASSRTTGAAETQYF	TGTGCCAGCAGCCGAACGACAGGGGCGGCGGAGACCCAGTACTTC
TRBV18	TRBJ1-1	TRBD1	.	CASSDGQGYTEAFF	TGTGCCAGCTCGGACGGACAGGGGTACACTGAAGCTTTCTTT
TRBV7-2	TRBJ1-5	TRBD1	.	CASSPGQGHQPQHF	TGTGCCAGCAGCCCCGGACAGGGCCATCAGCCCCAGCATTTT
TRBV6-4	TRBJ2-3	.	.	CASSDDWPRTDTQYF	TGTGCCAGCAGTGACGACTGGCCCCGCACAGATACGCAGTATTTT
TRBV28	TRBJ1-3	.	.	CASTLREISGNTIYF	TGTGCCAGCACCCTGAGGGAGATCTCTGGAAACACCATATATTTT
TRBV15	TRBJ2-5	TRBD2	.	CATSLIAGAATQYF	TGTGCCACCAGTCTTATAGCGGGAGCGGCGACCCAGTACTTC
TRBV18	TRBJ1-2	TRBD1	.	CASSPPGQGPANYGYTF	TGTGCCAGCTCACCACCGGGACAGGGGCCTGCTAACTATGGCTACACCTTC
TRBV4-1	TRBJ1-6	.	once	CASSPAPGDDNSPLHF	TGCGCCAGCAGCCCCGCCCCAGGGGACGATAATTCACCCCTCCACTTT
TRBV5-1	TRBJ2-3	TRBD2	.	CASSLLAGGTDTQYF	TGCGCCAGCAGCTTACTAGCGGGGGGCACAGATACGCAGTATTTT
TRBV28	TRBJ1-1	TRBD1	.	CASSLGQGLGRTEAFF	TGTGCCAGCAGTTTGGGACAGGGGCTCGGTCGCACTGAAGCTTTCTTT
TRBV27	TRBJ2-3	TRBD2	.	CASSLLAGGMGDTQYF	TGTGCCAGCAGTTTACTAGCGGGAGGAATGGGAGATACGCAGTATTTT
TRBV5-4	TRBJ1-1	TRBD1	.	CASSPGQVRLAEAFF	TGTGCCAGCAGCCCGGGACAGGTGAGACTTGCTGAAGCTTTCTTT
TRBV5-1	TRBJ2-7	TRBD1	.	CASSLGQGNDEQYF	TGCGCCAGCAGCTTGGGACAGGGAAACGACGAGCAGTACTTC
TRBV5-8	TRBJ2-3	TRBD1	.	CASSLGSGTVTDTQYF	TGTGCCAGCAGCTTGGGATCGGGGACAGTCACAGATACGCAGTATTTT
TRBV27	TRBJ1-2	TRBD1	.	CASGRGTGAFGYTF	TGTGCCAGCGGCCGCGGGACAGGGGCATTCGGCTACACCTTC
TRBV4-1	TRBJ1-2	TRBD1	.	CASSPRQGYGYTF	TGCGCCAGCAGCCCTCGACAGGGGTATGGCTACACCTTC
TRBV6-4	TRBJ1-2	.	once	CASGDGQTNYGYTF	TGTGCCAGCGGGGATGGACAGACAAACTATGGCTACACCTTC
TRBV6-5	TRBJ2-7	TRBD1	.	CASGTGEHEQYF	TGTGCCAGCGGGACAGGGGAGCACGAGCAGTACTTC
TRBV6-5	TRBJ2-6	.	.	CASRSGGGANVLTF	TGTGCCAGCCGCTCAGGTGGTGGGGCCAACGTCCTGACTTTC
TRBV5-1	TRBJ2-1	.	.	CASSLGPADPGNEQFF	TGCGCCAGCAGCTTGGGCCCCGCCGATCCCGGTAATGAGCAGTTCTTC